This entry lists 11 T cell receptor beta chains sequenced from one sample in a study of cytomegalovirus exposure and HLA in healthy donors. Primers for the PCR totalled 60 Vbeta and 13 Jbeta. Method: immunoSEQ multiplex PCR; TCRdb's copy keeps in-frame clones and lacks some. The repertoire consists of 100,000 or so clones, with under 85% occurring once and the leading ten covering roughly 1.2%. The source material was PBMCs. These receptors all come from a young man in good health and CMV-seronegative.

The chain recombines TRBV30 with TRBJ1-6; D remains unclear. The CDR3 consists of 16 residues. V was clipped by 0 bases and J by 0 bases, with 9 bases between them. Germline V lookup: CDR1 GTSNPN, CDR2 SVGIG (reference sequence). The CDR3 sequence is CAWSVRYSSYNSPLHF. The CDR3 DNA follows: TGTGCCTGGAGTGTACGGTACAGCTCCTATAATTCACCCCTCCACTTT.

CDR3 sequence reads: CASSGRGSNQPQHF. The CDR3 nucleotides read TGTGCCAGCAGCGGGAGGGGTAGCAATCAGCCCCAGCATTTT. The chain couples TRBV7-9 to TRBJ1-5, with D possibly TRBD1 on 5 matching bases. V lost 5 bases and J 0 bases, leaving 8 bases between the germline ends. CDR3 length equals 14 residues. The germline V gene has CDR1 SEHNR and CDR2 FQNEAQ (reference sequence).

This chain's CDR3 is CASSDQGIPYEQYF. CDR3 coding DNA: TGTGCCAGCAGCGATCAGGGGATTCCCTACGAGCAGTACTTC. The chain employs TRBV2 and TRBJ2-7; D might be TRBD1 (6 bases). Germline V CDR1 and CDR2: SNHLY, FYNNEI. V lost 6 bases and J 2 bases, leaving 14 bases between the germline ends. CDR3 size: 14 residues. Using reference TRBV2 and TRBJ2-7 for the parts outside the CDR3, the full variable domain is EPEVTQTPSHQVTQMGQEVILRCVPISNHLYFYWYRQILGQKVEFLVSFYNNEISEKSEIFDDQFSVERPDGSNFTLKIRSTKLEDSAMYFCASSDQGIPYEQYFGPGTRLTVT.

The chain joins TRBV10-3 to TRBJ1-1; weak D call: TRBD1 (6 bases). Germline assignment: CDR1 ENHRY and CDR2 SYGVKD. Trimming removed 5 bases from V and 6 bases from J, with 19 bases in between. The CDR3 is 15 amino acids. CDR3 nucleotides: TGTGCCATCAGTAGAAAAGACAGGAGTGGATCTGAAGCTTTCTTT. The encoded protein is CAISRKDRSGSEAFF.

The chain has TRBV29-1 and TRBJ2-7, with D maybe TRBD1 (6 bases). Germline V CDR1 and CDR2: SQVTM, ANQGSEA. The CDR3 has 14 amino acids. Trimming removed 5 bases from V and 2 bases from J, with 16 bases in between. CDR3 sequence: CSVTGQNSAYEQYF. In DNA, the CDR3 is TGCAGCGTTACCGGACAGAACAGCGCCTACGAGCAGTACTTC.

The chain has TRBV5-6 and TRBJ2-7, with TRBD2 as a possible D gene (5 bases). Germline CDR1 SGHDT, CDR2 YYEEEE. There are 12 residues in the CDR3. V lost 1 base and J 7 bases, leaving 9 bases between the germline ends. In DNA, the CDR3 is TGTGCCAGCAGCTTGTTGGCGGGTGAGCAGTACTTC. Encoded protein: CASSLLAGEQYF.

This sequence joins TRBV28 and TRBJ2-7; D gene ambiguous. Germline CDR1 is MDHEN and CDR2 is SYDVKM. V shed 6 bases and J shed 4 bases, with 10 bases lying between them. The CDR3 consists of 12 residues. The CDR3 DNA reads TGTGCCAGCAGGCCGAGCGTTTACGAGCAGTACTTC. This encodes CASRPSVYEQYF.

The chain uses TRBV5-1 and TRBJ2-1; TRBD1 aligns across 7 bases. J was trimmed by 6 bases and V by 0 bases; bases with no gene match: 6. In germline, CDR1 is SGHRS, CDR2 YFSETQ. There are 15 residues in the CDR3. Written as DNA, the CDR3 is TGCGCCAGCAGCTTGGTTCCGGGACAGCGCAATGAGCAGTTCTTC. Protein: CASSLVPGQRNEQFF.

V gene TRBV28 combines with J gene TRBJ1-1; D gene unclear. Trimming took 3 bases from V and 0 from J, leaving 11 bases between them. The CDR3 has 15 amino acids. The V gene's germline CDR1 is MDHEN and CDR2 SYDVKM. Here the CDR3 reads CASSLSGIMNTEAFF. The CDR3 nucleotides read TGTGCCAGCAGTTTGTCAGGCATTATGAACACTGAAGCTTTCTTT.

This clone occurred once. The rearrangement links TRBV6-1 to TRBJ1-5, with 8 bases that match TRBD1. Per germline, CDR1 MNHNS and CDR2 SASEGT. V lost 3 bases and J lost 7; bases outside the gene matches: 8. There are 15 residues in the CDR3. The CDR3 DNA is TGTGCCAGCAGTGAGGAGACAGGGGCAAGACAGCCCCAGCATTTT. This gives the protein CASSEETGARQPQHF.

The chain has TRBV5-1 and TRBJ1-2; D remains unclear. CDR1 and CDR2 (germline): SGHRS, YFSETQ. This CDR3 contains 14 residues. Trimming removed 0 bases from V and 7 bases from J, with 13 bases in between. This CDR3 is CASSLGGREGGYTF. The CDR3, as DNA: TGCGCCAGCAGCTTGGGAGGGAGAGAGGGTGGCTACACCTTC. Full variable domain (outside the CDR3, taken from reference TRBV5-1 and TRBJ1-2): KAGVTQTPRYLIKTRGQQVTLSCSPISGHRSVSWYQQTPGQGLQFLFEYFSETQRNKGNFPGRFSGRQFSNSRSEMNVSTLELGDSALYLCASSLGGREGGYTFGSGTRLTVV.